These 27 T cell receptor beta chains share one sample of origin, sequenced in a study of T cells in Graves' hyperthyroidism and ophthalmopathy. Amplification of TCR beta CDR3 regions used RNA as the template. HTBI primers drove first-round RT-PCR of the TCR CDR3. TCRdb re-analysed the multiplex PCR reads in MiXCR, keeping a single row per CDR3 protein. The sample gives around 440,000 distinct CDR3 sequences, 15% to 19% of which show up once; over 7.5% is in the top ten. The sample was blood. The source of these receptors is a young woman with Graves' hyperthyroidism.

This clonotype was seen at least ten times. The chain carries TRBV7-8 and TRBJ2-7, with TRBD1 identical over 7 bases. Trimming cost V 6 bases and J 3 bases; bases outside gene matches: 17. This CDR3 has 17 amino acids. CDR1 is SGHVS and CDR2 is FQNEAQ in the germline V gene. DNA for the CDR3: TGTGCCAGCAGGCCAGCCCGGGACAGCCATTTCCTCTACGAGCAGTACTTC. This encodes CASRPARDSHFLYEQYF.

At least ten counts were recorded for this clonotype. The rearrangement joins TRBV20-1 to TRBJ2-2; D might be TRBD2 (5 bases). CDR3 length equals 14 residues. V lost 6 bases to trimming and J lost 1 base, with 12 bases between them. The germline gives CDR1 DFQATT, CDR2 SNEGSKA (reference sequence). The DNA of the CDR3 is TGCAGTGCCTTTAAGGCGGGGAACACCGGGGAGCTGTTTTTT. Its protein is CSAFKAGNTGELFF.

At least ten counts were recorded for this clonotype. The rearrangement links TRBV12-5 to TRBJ2-7; possible D gene TRBD1, 5 bases. Trimming cost V 5 bases and J 5 bases, with 13 bases left between them. Germline V gives CDR1 LGHNT, CDR2 FRNRAP. This CDR3 spans 13 amino acids. In DNA form, the CDR3 reads TGTGCTAGTGGTCCCAGGGTGGTCCACGAGCAGTACTTC. Residues: CASGPRVVHEQYF.

This clonotype was seen repeatedly, ten times or more. The chain joins TRBV20-1 to TRBJ2-7; possible D gene TRBD1, 6 bases. The CDR3 sequence is 14 residues long. The germline V gene encodes CDR1 DFQATT and CDR2 SNEGSKA (reference sequence). V dropped 5 bases and J dropped 6 bases, with 20 bases sitting between them. Written as DNA, the CDR3 is TGCAGTGCTTTCCTAGGGGGAACCGAGGGCGAGCAGTACTTC. It codes for CSAFLGGTEGEQYF.

This clonotype occurred many times. The CDR3 reads CASSWTSGAHEQYF. The CDR3 region has the DNA TGTGCCAGCAGCTGGACTAGCGGGGCTCACGAGCAGTACTTC. The V gene is TRBV7-9, the J gene TRBJ2-7, with 12 bases identical to TRBD2. The V gene end was trimmed by 4 bases and the J gene end by 5 bases; junction bases not matched to a gene: 3. CDR3 length: 14 residues. Germline CDR1 and CDR2: SEHNR and FQNEAQ (reference sequence).

This clonotype was recorded many times. The V call is TRBV9, the J call TRBJ2-5; TRBD2 is a possible D gene (5 bases). This CDR3 has 16 residues. V lost 0 bases, J lost 4 bases, and 16 bases lay in between. Germline CDR1 and CDR2: SGDLS and YYNGEE. As DNA, the CDR3 is TGTGCCAGCAGCGTAGGGTATAACCCGGAGGCAGAGACCCAGTACTTC. Residues: CASSVGYNPEAETQYF.

V is TRBV9 and J is TRBJ1-6, with TRBD1 matching over 7 bases. Germline V CDR1 and CDR2: SGDLS, YYNGEE. Trimming removed 3 bases from V and 10 bases from J; junction bases left unmatched: 10. The CDR3 extends over 15 amino acids. CDR3 in DNA: TGTGCCAGCAGCGCTCCGGGACAGAGATTATCACCCCTCCACTTT. This sequence encodes CASSAPGQRLSPLHF.

This clonotype was found many times. A much larger clone lies a single base off, so this may be a read error. This rearrangement joins TRBV12-3 or TRBV12-4 to TRBJ2-3; D call uncertain. The CDR3 has 13 amino acids. V was cut by 5 bases and J by 1 base, with 7 bases left in between. CDR3 nucleotides: TGTGCCAGCAGTCACCAGGGCACAGATACGCAGTATTTT. Encoded protein: CASSHQGTDTQYF.

The rearrangement joins TRBV28 to TRBJ2-7, with D perhaps being TRBD1 or TRBD2 (6 bases each). The CDR3 is made up of 15 amino acids. Deletions cut 7 bases from V and 2 bases from J, with 18 bases between. CDR1 and CDR2 from the germline V gene are MDHEN and SYDVKM. In DNA form, the CDR3 reads TGTGCCAGCACCACGAACAGGGAGGTGACCTACGAGCAGTACTTC. As protein: CASTTNREVTYEQYF.

This clonotype appeared a few times. The V and J genes are TRBV5-6 and TRBJ1-3, with a possible D match to TRBD1 (5 bases). V was trimmed by 1 base and J by 1 base, leaving 15 bases between them. The CDR3 is 17 amino acids. Per germline, CDR1 SGHDT and CDR2 YYEEEE. CDR3 sequence: CASSLHGAGPSGNTIYF. CDR3 sequence (DNA): TGTGCCAGCAGCTTGCACGGAGCAGGGCCATCTGGAAACACCATATATTTT.

The V call is TRBV3-1, the J call TRBJ2-1, with 14 bases matching TRBD2. Germline values: CDR1 LGHDT, CDR2 YNNKEL (reference sequence). Trimming cost V 4 bases and J 4 bases; bases outside gene matches: 3. CDR3 length: 16 amino acids. CDR3 residues: CASSLGTSGGYNEQFF. CDR3 in DNA: TGTGCCAGCAGCCTTGGGACTAGCGGGGGATACAATGAGCAGTTCTTC.

With respect to this clonotype: This clone may be a read error of a much larger clone one base away. The chain combines TRBV27 with TRBJ1-6; unclear D gene. Germline V gene data show CDR1 as MNHEY and CDR2 as SMNVEV (reference sequence). The CDR3 extends over 15 amino acids. The V gene lost 3 bases and the J gene lost 6 bases, with 12 bases spanning the gap. The CDR3 DNA reads TGTGCCAGCAGTTTTAGGAGGGTGGGTAATTCACCCCTCCACTTT. Translated: CASSFRRVGNSPLHF.

The table lists this clonotype with many counts. This chain uses TRBV5-1 with TRBJ2-1; weak D call: TRBD2 (6 bases). Between the trimmed V and J ends, which lost 3 bases and 9 bases, there was a span of 19 bases. The germline gives CDR1 SGHRS, CDR2 YFSETQ. The CDR3 covers 15 residues. For the CDR3, the DNA is TGCGCCAGCAGCTCAAAGACTAGGGAGGTCGGTGAGCAGTTCTTC. Translated: CASSSKTREVGEQFF.

At least ten counts were recorded for this clonotype. The rearrangement joins TRBV12-5 to TRBJ2-2; D is possibly TRBD1 or TRBD2 (5 bases each). V was trimmed by 6 bases and J by 0 bases, leaving 8 bases between them. The length of the CDR3 is 14 residues. Germline assignment: CDR1 LGHNT and CDR2 FRNRAP. The CDR3 DNA is TGTGCTAGTGGAGAGGGACCGAACACCGGGGAGCTGTTTTTT. Protein product: CASGEGPNTGELFF.

The sample holds many counts of this clonotype. Written as DNA, the CDR3 is TGTGCCAGCAGCTTAGGACTCGGCACAGGCGTTTCTGACTATGGCTACACCTTC. It encodes CASSLGLGTGVSDYGYTF. The chain joins TRBV7-9 to TRBJ1-2, with D possibly TRBD1 on 5 matching bases. The CDR3 has 18 amino acids. Germline values: CDR1 SEHNR, CDR2 FQNEAQ (reference sequence). V was pared by 1 base and J by 3 bases, with 21 bases between.

In this sample, this clonotype turned up once. DNA of the CDR3: TGTGCCAGCAGCCGCTCGGGGGTCCTCTATACTTTCTTT. Amino acids: CASSRSGVLYTFF. The rearrangement joins TRBV7-9 to TRBJ1-1; a weak D match, TRBD1 (5 bases). Per the germline V gene, CDR1 is SEHNR and CDR2 is FQNEAQ (reference sequence). Trimming stripped 5 bases from V and 12 bases from J, with 19 bases between. This CDR3 comprises 13 residues.

The table lists this clonotype with many counts. This chain connects TRBV11-2 to TRBJ2-5; D could derive from TRBD1 or TRBD2 (5 bases each). Germline CDR1 is SGHAT and CDR2 is FQNNGV. The length of the CDR3 is 18 residues. The V and J ends lost 0 bases and 5 bases respectively, with 22 bases between them. CDR3 in amino acids: CASSLDSEDLGGLETQYF. In DNA, the CDR3 is TGTGCCAGCAGCTTAGATTCAGAGGATCTTGGGGGTTTGGAGACCCAGTACTTC.

To note about this clonotype: This may arise from a read error, as a much more abundant clone is one base away. The rearrangement links TRBV6-1 to TRBJ1-2; weak D call: TRBD1 (6 bases). The CDR3 totals 14 residues. Trimming took off 5 bases at V and 6 bases at J, with 16 bases between the two ends. From germline, CDR1 is MNHNS and CDR2 SASEGT. The CDR3 is CASSPGQRVHGYTF. In DNA, the CDR3 is TGTGCCAGCAGTCCCGGACAGCGCGTCCATGGCTACACCTTC.

This chain connects TRBV5-4 to TRBJ1-1; D unresolved. The V and J ends lost 4 bases and 2 bases respectively, with 15 bases between them. Germline V gives CDR1 SGHNT, CDR2 YYREEE (reference sequence). The CDR3 runs to 15 residues. The CDR3 loop reads CASSTTKRANTEAFF. DNA of the CDR3: TGTGCCAGCAGCACAACTAAACGGGCCAACACTGAAGCTTTCTTT.

The chain recombines TRBV12-3 or TRBV12-4 with TRBJ2-7; 7 bases are shared with TRBD1. V trimming: 7 bases; J trimming: 9 bases; junction bases outside the gene matches: 15. The CDR3 consists of 14 residues. The CDR3 is CASTRDRTYSGQYF. In DNA form, the CDR3 reads TGTGCCAGCACCCGGGACAGAACCTACTCCGGGCAGTACTTC.

This clonotype was detected many times. The V call is TRBV6-6, the J call TRBJ1-1; D remains ambiguous. The CDR3 is made up of 16 amino acids. V shed 2 bases and J shed 5 bases, with 18 bases lying between them. Germline V gene sequence: CDR1 MNHNY, CDR2 SVGAGI (reference sequence). CDR3 nucleotide sequence: TGTGCCAGCAGTTACGCCCGGGCCTCGTTTGAGACTGAAGCTTTCTTT. This codes for CASSYARASFETEAFF.

On this clonotype itself: A much larger clone lies one base from this, so it may be a read error. J is TRBJ1-5 and V is TRBV6-2 or TRBV6-3; TRBD1 matches at 10 bases. CDR3 length: 15 amino acids. Per the germline V gene, CDR1 is MNHEY and CDR2 is SVGEGT. With V trimmed by 5 bases and J by 6 bases, 7 bases remained unmatched. The CDR3 region has the DNA TGTGCCAGCAGTATCGTGGACAGGGGGATTCAGCCCCAGCATTTT. Encoded protein: CASSIVDRGIQPQHF.

This sequence joins TRBV27 and TRBJ2-5, with 7 bases lining up with TRBD1. Losses at the gene ends were 1 base for V and 5 bases for J; bases not matched to a gene: 4. Germline assignment: CDR1 MNHEY and CDR2 SMNVEV (reference sequence). The CDR3 is made up of 14 amino acids. The CDR3 nucleotides are TGTGCCAGCAGTTTATACTGGGGACAGGAGACCCAGTACTTC. This gives the protein CASSLYWGQETQYF.

This chain links TRBV19 with TRBJ2-7; D is unresolved. The CDR3 is 14 amino acids. Trimming removed 6 bases at V and 5 bases at J, with 17 bases between. Germline CDR1 reads LNHDA; CDR2 reads SQIVND (reference sequence). CDR3 sequence reads: CASSPDLFTDEQYF. The CDR3 nucleotides are TGTGCCAGTAGCCCCGACCTGTTCACCGACGAGCAGTACTTC. Full variable domain (outside the CDR3, taken from reference TRBV19 and TRBJ2-7): DGGITQSPKYLFRKEGQNVTLSCEQNLNHDAMYWYRQDPGQGLRLIYYSQIVNDFQKGDIAEGYSVSREKKESFPLTVTSAQKNPTAFYLCASSPDLFTDEQYFGPGTRLTVT.

In its sample, this clonotype was seen many times. The chain has TRBV7-9 and TRBJ2-3; D is perhaps TRBD1 (6 bases). CDR3 length: 17 amino acids. The V end was cut by 1 base, the J end by 2 bases, with 16 bases between. From germline, CDR1 is SEHNR and CDR2 FQNEAQ (reference sequence). CDR3 coding DNA: TGTGCCAGCAGCTTAGGAACGTTGACAGGATCCACAGATACGCAGTATTTT. This sequence encodes CASSLGTLTGSTDTQYF.

This clonotype turned up a few times. CDR3 DNA: TGCAGTGCTAGTGAGAACGAGGAAGCTTTCTTT. It encodes CSASENEEAFF. The chain joins TRBV20-1 to TRBJ1-1; D is undetermined. V was trimmed by 3 bases and J by 8 bases, leaving 10 bases between them. Germline V gives CDR1 DFQATT, CDR2 SNEGSKA (reference sequence). The CDR3 is made up of 11 amino acids.

Here the CDR3 reads CSASEEGSNSPLHF. In DNA, the CDR3 is TGCAGTGCTAGTGAGGAGGGTTCGAATTCACCCCTCCACTTT. This chain links TRBV20-1 with TRBJ1-6; D call uncertain. Germline V gene sequence: CDR1 DFQATT, CDR2 SNEGSKA (reference sequence). The V end was cut by 3 bases, the J end by 7 bases, with 13 bases between. The CDR3 has 14 amino acids.